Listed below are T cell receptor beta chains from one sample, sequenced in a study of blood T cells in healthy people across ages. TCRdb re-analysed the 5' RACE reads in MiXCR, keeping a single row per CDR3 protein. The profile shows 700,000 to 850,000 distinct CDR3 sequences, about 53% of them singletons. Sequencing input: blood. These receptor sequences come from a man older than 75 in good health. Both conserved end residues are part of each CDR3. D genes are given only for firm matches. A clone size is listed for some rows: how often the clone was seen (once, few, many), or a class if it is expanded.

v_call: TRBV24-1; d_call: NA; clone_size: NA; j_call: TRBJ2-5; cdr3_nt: TGTGCCACCAGTGCCGAGGACCCAGTTAGGGGGACCCAGTACTTC; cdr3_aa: CATSAEDPVRGTQYF
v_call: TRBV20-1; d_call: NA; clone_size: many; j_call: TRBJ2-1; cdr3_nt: TGCAGTGCTAGAGATCCCATCGGGTCTAACAATGAGCAGTTCTTC; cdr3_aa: CSARDPIGSNNEQFF
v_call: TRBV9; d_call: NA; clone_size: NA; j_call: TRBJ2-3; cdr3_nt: TGTGCCAGCAGCGGGGCAGGGCGTCCCACAGATACGCAGTATTTT; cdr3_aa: CASSGAGRPTDTQYF
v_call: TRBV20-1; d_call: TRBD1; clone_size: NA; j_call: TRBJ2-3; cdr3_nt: TGCAGTGCTAGATTTCCGGGACAGGGACCAGATACGCAGTATTTT; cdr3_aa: CSARFPGQGPDTQYF
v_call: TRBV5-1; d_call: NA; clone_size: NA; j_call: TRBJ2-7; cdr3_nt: TGCGCCAGCATACGAAAGGAGGGCTACGAGCAGTACTTC; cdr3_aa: CASIRKEGYEQYF
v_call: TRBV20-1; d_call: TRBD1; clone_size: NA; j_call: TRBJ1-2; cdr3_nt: TGCAGTGCTGGAGCACAGGGGATCGGTGGCTACACCTTC; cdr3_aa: CSAGAQGIGGYTF
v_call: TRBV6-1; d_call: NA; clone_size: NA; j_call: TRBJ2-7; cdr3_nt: TGTGCCAGCAGTAGTCTCGCCGGGACGGGAACCTACGAGCAGTACTTC; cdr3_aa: CASSSLAGTGTYEQYF
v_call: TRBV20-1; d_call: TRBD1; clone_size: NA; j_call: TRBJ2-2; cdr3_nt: TGCAGTGCCCCAGACAGGGTTGGGACCGGGGAGCTGTTTTTT; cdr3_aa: CSAPDRVGTGELFF
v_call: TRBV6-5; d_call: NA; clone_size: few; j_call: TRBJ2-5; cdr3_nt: TGTGCCAGTCAGCCGGGGTCGTACCAAGAGACCCAGTACTTC; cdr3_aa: CASQPGSYQETQYF
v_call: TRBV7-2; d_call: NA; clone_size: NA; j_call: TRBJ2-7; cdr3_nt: TGTGCCAGCAGCTTAGGAGTCGGGAGAATTGGTACCAATGAGCAGTACTTC; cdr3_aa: CASSLGVGRIGTNEQYF
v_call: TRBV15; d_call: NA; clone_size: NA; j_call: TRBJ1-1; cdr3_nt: TGTGCCACCAGAAGACAGTGTTCAGCTGAAGCTTTCTTT; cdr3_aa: CATRRQCSAEAFF
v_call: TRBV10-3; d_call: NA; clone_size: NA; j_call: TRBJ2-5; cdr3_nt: TGTGCCATCAGTGAGTTGAGGGAAGAGACCCAGTACTTC; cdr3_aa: CAISELREETQYF
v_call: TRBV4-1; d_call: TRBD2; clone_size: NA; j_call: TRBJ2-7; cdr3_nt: TGCGCCAGCAGCCCGATACTTAGCGGGACCTTCTACGAGCAGTACTTC; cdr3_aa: CASSPILSGTFYEQYF
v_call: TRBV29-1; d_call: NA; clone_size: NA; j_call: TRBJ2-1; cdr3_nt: TGCAGCGTTGAATTGCGGAAATGGGGTTCCTACAATGAGCAGTTCTTC; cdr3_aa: CSVELRKWGSYNEQFF
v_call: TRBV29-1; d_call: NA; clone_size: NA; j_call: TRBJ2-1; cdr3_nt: TGCAGCTCTCGTATGGGATCCTACAATGAGCAGTTCTTC; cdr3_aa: CSSRMGSYNEQFF
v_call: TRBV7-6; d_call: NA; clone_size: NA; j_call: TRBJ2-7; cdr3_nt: TGTGCCAGCAGCTTAGATGAGGGAGGCTTACTAACCGCCTACGAGCAGTACTTC; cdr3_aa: CASSLDEGGLLTAYEQYF
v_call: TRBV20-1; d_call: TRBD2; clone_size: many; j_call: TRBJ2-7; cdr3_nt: TGCAGTGCTAGCAGACCTAGCGGCCAGACCTACGAGCAGTACTTC; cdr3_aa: CSASRPSGQTYEQYF
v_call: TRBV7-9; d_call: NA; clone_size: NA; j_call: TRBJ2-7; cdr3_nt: TGTGCCAGCAGCTCTCCCGTCTCGAGGGACTCCTACGAGCAGTACTTC; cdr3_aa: CASSSPVSRDSYEQYF
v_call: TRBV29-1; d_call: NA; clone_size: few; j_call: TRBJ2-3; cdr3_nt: TGCAGCGTGGGGGGGGGACCGGACAGGACTAGCACAGATACGCAGTATTTT; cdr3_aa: CSVGGGPDRTSTDTQYF
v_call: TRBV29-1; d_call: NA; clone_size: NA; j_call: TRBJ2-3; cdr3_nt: TGCAGCGTTGATACCGGGAGCACAGATACGCAGTATTTT; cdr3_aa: CSVDTGSTDTQYF
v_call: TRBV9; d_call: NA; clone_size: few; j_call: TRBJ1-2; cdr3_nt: TGTGCCAGCAGCGCCCTGTATGGCTACACCTTC; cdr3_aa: CASSALYGYTF
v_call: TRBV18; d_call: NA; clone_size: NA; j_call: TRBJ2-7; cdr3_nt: TGTGCCAGCTCACCAGGGGCAGGGAGTTACGAGCAGTACTTC; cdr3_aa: CASSPGAGSYEQYF
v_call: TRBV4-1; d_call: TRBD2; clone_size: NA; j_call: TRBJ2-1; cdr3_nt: TGCGCCAGCAGCCAAAAGACGACTAGCGGGGCGTACAATGAGCAGTTCTTC; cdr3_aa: CASSQKTTSGAYNEQFF
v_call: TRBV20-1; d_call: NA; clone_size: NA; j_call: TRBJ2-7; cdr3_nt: TGCAGTGCTAGAGATCTTAGCGACCTGAGCTCCTACAATGAGCAGTACTTC; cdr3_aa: CSARDLSDLSSYNEQYF
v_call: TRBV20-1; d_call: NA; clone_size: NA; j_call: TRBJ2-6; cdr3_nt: TGCAGTGCTAGCTCCAACTCTGGGGCCAACGTCCTGACTTTC; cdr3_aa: CSASSNSGANVLTF
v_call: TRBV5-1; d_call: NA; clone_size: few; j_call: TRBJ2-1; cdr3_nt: TGCGCCAGCAGCTTAGGGGACAGGGGGAGCCTAGCGGGAGGCTTCAATGAGCAGTTCTTC; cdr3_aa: CASSLGDRGSLAGGFNEQFF
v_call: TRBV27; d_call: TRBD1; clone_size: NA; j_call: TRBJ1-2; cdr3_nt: TGTGCCAGCACCGGACAGGGGTTGGGTGGCTACACCTTC; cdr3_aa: CASTGQGLGGYTF
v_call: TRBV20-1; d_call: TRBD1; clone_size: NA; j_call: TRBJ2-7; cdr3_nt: TGCAGTGCTAGAGATCCGGGACAGGGGCAGTACGAGCAGTACTTC; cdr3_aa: CSARDPGQGQYEQYF
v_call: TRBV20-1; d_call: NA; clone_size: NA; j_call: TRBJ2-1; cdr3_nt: TGCAGTGCTAGTTTGGGGGCCTACAATGAGCAGTTCTTC; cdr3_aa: CSASLGAYNEQFF
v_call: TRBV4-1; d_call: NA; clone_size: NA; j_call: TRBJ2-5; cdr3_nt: TGCGCCAGCAGCCAAGAAGCAGTGGGAGTGGGGGAGCAGTACTTC; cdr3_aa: CASSQEAVGVGEQYF
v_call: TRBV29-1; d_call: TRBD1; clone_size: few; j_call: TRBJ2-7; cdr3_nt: TGCAGCGTTGCTCCCGGGACAGGGGGCTACGAGCAGTACTTC; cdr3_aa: CSVAPGTGGYEQYF
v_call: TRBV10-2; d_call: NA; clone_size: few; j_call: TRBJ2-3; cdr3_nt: TGCGCCAGCAGTGAGGGTCCAGCGGGTAGCCACAGATACGCGTATTTT; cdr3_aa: CASSEGPAGSHRYAYF
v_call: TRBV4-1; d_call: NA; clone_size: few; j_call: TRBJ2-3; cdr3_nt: TGTGCCAGCAGCTATTATCCCGGGAATAACAGATACGCGTATTTT; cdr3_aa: CASSYYPGNNRYAYF
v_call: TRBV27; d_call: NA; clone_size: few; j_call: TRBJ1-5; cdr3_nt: TGTGCCAGCAGTTTAGAGGGGTCCGGCAATCAGCCCCAGCATTTT; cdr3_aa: CASSLEGSGNQPQHF
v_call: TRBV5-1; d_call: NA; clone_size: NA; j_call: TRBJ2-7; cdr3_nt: TGCGCCAGCAGCGCGGGGACCACGGGGGAGCAGTACTTC; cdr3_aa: CASSAGTTGEQYF
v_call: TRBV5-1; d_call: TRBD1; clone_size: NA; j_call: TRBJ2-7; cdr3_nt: TGCGCCAGCAGCCGGACAGGTCCCCCTACCTACGAGCAGTACTTC; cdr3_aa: CASSRTGPPTYEQYF
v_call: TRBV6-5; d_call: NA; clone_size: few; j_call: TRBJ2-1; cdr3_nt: TGTGCCAGCAGTTACTCAGCGGGTTCTGGGCTGTTCTTC; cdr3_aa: CASSYSAGSGLFF
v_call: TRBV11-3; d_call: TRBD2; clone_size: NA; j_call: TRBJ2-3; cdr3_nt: TGTGCCAGCAGCCTGGAGCGGGGGGATACGCAGTATTTT; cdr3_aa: CASSLERGDTQYF
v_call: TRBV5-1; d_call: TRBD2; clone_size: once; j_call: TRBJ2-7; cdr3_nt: TGCGCCAGCAGCCCCGCTACTAGCGGGCCCCAGGGGGAGCAGTACTTC; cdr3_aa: CASSPATSGPQGEQYF
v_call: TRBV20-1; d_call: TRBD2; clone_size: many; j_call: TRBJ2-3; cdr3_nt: TGCAGTGCGCCCCTAGCGGGAGGGGGAACAGATACGCAGTATTTT; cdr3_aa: CSAPLAGGGTDTQYF
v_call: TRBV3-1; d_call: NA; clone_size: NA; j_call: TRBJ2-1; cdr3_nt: TGTGCCAGCAGCCAGGGGTGGGCGGACAATGAGCAGTTCTTC; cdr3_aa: CASSQGWADNEQFF
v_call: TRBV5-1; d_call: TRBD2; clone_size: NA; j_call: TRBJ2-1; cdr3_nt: TGCGCCAGCAGCCCGGGGACTAGCGGGAGGGCGAGTGAGCAGTTCTTC; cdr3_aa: CASSPGTSGRASEQFF
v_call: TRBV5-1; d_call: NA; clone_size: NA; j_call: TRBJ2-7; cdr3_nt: TGCGCCAGCAGCTTGTTATCGATCCCCTCCTACGAGCAGTACTTC; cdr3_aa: CASSLLSIPSYEQYF
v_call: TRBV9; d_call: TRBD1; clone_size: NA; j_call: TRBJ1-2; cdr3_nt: TGTGCCGGCAGCGGGACAGGGGGAGGATATGGCTACACCTTC; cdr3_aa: CAGSGTGGGYGYTF
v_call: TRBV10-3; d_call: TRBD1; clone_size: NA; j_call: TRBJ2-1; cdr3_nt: TGTGCCACCAGACAGGGGATTAACAATGAGCAGTTCTTC; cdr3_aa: CATRQGINNEQFF
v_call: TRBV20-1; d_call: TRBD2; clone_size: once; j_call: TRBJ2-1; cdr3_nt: TGCAGTGCTGGCGGGGGACTAGCGGGATTTTTAAACTACAATGAGCAGTTCTTC; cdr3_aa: CSAGGGLAGFLNYNEQFF
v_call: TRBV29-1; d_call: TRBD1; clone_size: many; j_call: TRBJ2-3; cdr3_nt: TGCAGCTTCGGACAGGGAGGAGATACGCAGTATTTT; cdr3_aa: CSFGQGGDTQYF
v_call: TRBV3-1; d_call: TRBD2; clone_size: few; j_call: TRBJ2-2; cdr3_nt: TGTGCCAGCAGCCCCTTGGAGGTAGCGGGTCCGAAGAACACCGGGGAGCTGTTTTTT; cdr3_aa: CASSPLEVAGPKNTGELFF
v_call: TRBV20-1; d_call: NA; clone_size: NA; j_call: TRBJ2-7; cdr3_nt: TGCAGTGCCAGAGAAGTCGGGAGCTCCTACGAGCAGTACTTC; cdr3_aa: CSAREVGSSYEQYF
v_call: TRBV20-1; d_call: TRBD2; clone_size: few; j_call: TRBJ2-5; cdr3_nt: TGCAGTGCTAGAGGAGGAGCGGGAGTTTCGAAGACCCAGTACTTC; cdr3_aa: CSARGGAGVSKTQYF